This is a list of T cell receptor beta chains from one sample in a study of vaccination and CD4 T cells after COVID-19. TCRdb redid the calling of the PCR reads with MiXCR, one entry per CDR3 protein. The data hold more than 6,000 distinct CDR3 sequences, with approximately 35% observed a single time. The antigens these receptors bind are not known. The sequenced sample consisted of CD4+ T cells from blood, cultured in vitro. The origin of the receptors is a human donor in good health. The CDR3 runs from the conserved cysteine through the conserved F or W. D genes are given only for firm matches. Expanded clones get a size class; other rows say once, few or many, or leave the size out.

v_call	clone_size	j_call	d_call	cdr3_aa	cdr3_nt
TRBV9	.	TRBJ2-5	.	CASTRGQGETQYF	TGTGCCAGCACCCGGGGTCAAGGGGAGACCCAGTACTTC
TRBV29-1	few	TRBJ2-7	.	CSVEEYRDSYEQYF	TGCAGCGTTGAAGAATATAGGGACTCCTACGAGCAGTACTTC
TRBV28	.	TRBJ2-7	.	CASSPTFRDEQYF	TGTGCCAGCAGTCCCACTTTTCGTGACGAGCAGTACTTC
TRBV4-2	.	TRBJ1-6	TRBD1	CASSPRGQGEGSPLHF	TGTGCCAGCAGCCCGAGGGGCCAGGGGGAAGGTTCACCCCTCCACTTT
TRBV7-9	few	TRBJ2-4	.	CASTPTEQAKNIQYF	TGTGCCAGCACCCCGACGGAGCAGGCCAAAAACATTCAGTACTTC
TRBV20-1	few	TRBJ2-1	.	CSARDPPRERTSSYNEQFF	TGCAGTGCTAGAGATCCCCCCCGGGAGCGTACTAGCTCCTACAATGAGCAGTTCTTC
TRBV11-2	.	TRBJ2-1	TRBD2	CASSLPRLAGGVGEQFF	TGTGCCAGCAGCCTCCCTAGGCTAGCGGGAGGGGTCGGTGAGCAGTTCTTC
TRBV7-3	.	TRBJ2-3	.	CASSLSGGTDTQYF	TGTGCCAGCAGCTTGAGCGGTGGCACAGATACGCAGTATTTT
TRBV20-1	.	TRBJ2-1	.	CSARMYNEQFF	TGCAGTGCTAGAATGTACAATGAGCAGTTCTTC
TRBV20-1	.	TRBJ2-1	TRBD2	CSAPGLADYNEQFF	TGCAGTGCGCCCGGACTAGCGGACTACAATGAGCAGTTCTTC
TRBV7-8	medium-sized	TRBJ1-5	TRBD1	CASTRGDGDQPQHF	TGTGCCAGCACCAGGGGGGACGGTGATCAGCCCCAGCATTTT
TRBV27	.	TRBJ2-7	TRBD1	CASSFRDRGREQYF	TGTGCCAGCAGTTTCCGGGACAGGGGGCGCGAGCAGTACTTC
TRBV6-5	.	TRBJ2-3	TRBD1	CASSYSRQGADTQYF	TGTGCCAGCAGTTACTCGCGACAGGGCGCAGATACGCAGTATTTT